The 32 T cell receptor beta chains below all came from one sample that was sequenced in a study of T-cell memory formation after mild COVID-19. TCRdb passed the 5' RACE reads through MiXCR, listing each CDR3 protein once. The sample has about 610,000 distinct CDR3 sequences, roughly a sixth seen once. Input material: PBMCs or a T cell subset sorted from them (not recorded which). The receptors originated from an adult woman who had mild COVID-19 (a few samples of this study predate the infection). Cell type and time point are not known.

The rearrangement uses TRBV11-3 and TRBJ2-5, with D perhaps matching TRBD1 or TRBD2 (5 bases each). Germline CDR1 reads SGHNT; CDR2 reads YENEEA. The CDR3 contains 13 residues. V was trimmed by 3 bases and J by 7 bases, leaving 12 bases between them. CDR3 coding DNA: TGTGCCAGCAGCTTGTCCAGGGACCGGACCCAGTACTTC. The encoded protein is CASSLSRDRTQYF.

The chain carries TRBV10-2 and TRBJ1-1; 9 bases align to TRBD1. Per germline, CDR1 WSHSY and CDR2 SAAADI. V lost 4 bases, J lost 5 bases, and 8 bases stayed unmatched. The CDR3 length is 15 residues. The CDR3 sequence is CASSAHWTGATEAFF. The CDR3 DNA reads TGCGCCAGCAGTGCCCACTGGACAGGGGCGACTGAAGCTTTCTTT.

The chain has TRBV30 and TRBJ2-1; 10 bases are a match to TRBD2. Germline V CDR1 and CDR2: GTSNPN, SVGIG (reference sequence). This CDR3 comprises 14 residues. V shed 1 base and J 6 bases; nucleotides not matched to a gene: 3. The CDR3 DNA sequence: TGTGCCTGGAGTGGCAGCGGGAGGGCCAATGAGCAGTTCTTC. Protein product: CAWSGSGRANEQFF.

There are a few counts of this clonotype. The chain carries TRBV12-3 or TRBV12-4 and TRBJ2-2; D call uncertain. The V gene lost 8 bases and the J gene lost 4 bases, with 8 bases spanning the gap. This CDR3 has 12 residues. The CDR3 protein is CASWALTGELFF. DNA of the CDR3: TGTGCCAGCTGGGCGCTCACCGGGGAGCTGTTTTTT.

The sample holds a few counts of this clonotype. The chain joins TRBV15 to TRBJ2-7, with a tentative D call TRBD2 (6 bases). V dropped 0 bases and J dropped 12 bases, with 21 bases sitting between them. The CDR3 totals 15 residues. Germline CDR1 reads LNHNV; CDR2 reads YYDKDF (reference sequence). The CDR3 sequence is CATSRDRGRGARWYF. DNA of the CDR3: TGTGCCACCAGCAGAGATCGGGGGAGAGGTGCCCGCTGGTACTTC.

This clonotype has more than one count but fewer than ten. The J gene is TRBJ2-3, the V gene TRBV7-2; D call uncertain. In germline, CDR1 is SGHTA, CDR2 FQGNSA. The CDR3 contains 14 residues. Trimming removed 5 bases at V and 2 bases at J, with 11 bases between. The CDR3 coding sequence is TGTGCCAGCAGCCCCCCCCCAATCACAGATACGCAGTATTTT. The encoded protein is CASSPPPITDTQYF.

This clonotype was counted only a few times. The CDR3, as DNA: TGTGCCAGCAGCTCTAGGCGGATTTCCTACGAGCAGTACTTC. As protein: CASSSRRISYEQYF. The chain employs TRBV7-8 and TRBJ2-7; D remains unclear. The germline CDR1 and CDR2 sequences are SGHVS and FQNEAQ. The CDR3 length is 14 residues. V shed 4 bases and J shed 1 base, with 11 bases lying between them.

The rearrangement joins TRBV9 to TRBJ1-5; 7 positions agree with TRBD1. Losses at the gene ends were 3 bases for V and 0 bases for J; bases not matched to a gene: 3. This CDR3 spans 15 amino acids. Germline CDR1 reads SGDLS; CDR2 reads YYNGEE. The CDR3 DNA reads TGTGCCAGCAGCGAAGGGGGCTATAGCAATCAGCCCCAGCATTTT. This translates into CASSEGGYSNQPQHF.

V and J are TRBV2 and TRBJ2-3; 15 bases match TRBD2. CDR1 SNHLY and CDR2 FYNNEI come from the germline V gene. V shed 5 bases and J 2 bases; nucleotides not matched to a gene: 5. The CDR3 runs 17 residues. Here the CDR3 DNA reads TGTGCCAGCAGTAAGGGACTAGCGGGGGGACACACAGATACGCAGTATTTT. Amino acid sequence: CASSKGLAGGHTDTQYF. The full variable domain, in which reference TRBV2 and TRBJ2-3 provide the parts outside the CDR3, is EPEVTQTPSHQVTQMGQEVILRCVPISNHLYFYWYRQILGQKVEFLVSFYNNEISEKSEIFDDQFSVERPDGSNFTLKIRSTKLEDSAMYFCASSKGLAGGHTDTQYFGPGTRLTVL.

This clonotype was seen more than once but under ten times. The chain links TRBV12-3 or TRBV12-4 to TRBJ1-5; D is undetermined. CDR3 size: 13 residues. Trimming took 8 bases from V and 4 from J, leaving 12 bases between them. The CDR3 bases are TGTGCCAGCGGGTTCGAAGTGAATCAGCCCCAGCATTTT. Translation gives CASGFEVNQPQHF.

The rearrangement joins TRBV5-1 to TRBJ2-7; tentative D call: TRBD2 (6 bases). CDR3 length equals 16 residues. V was pared by 0 bases and J by 4 bases, with 17 bases between. CDR1 is SGHRS and CDR2 is YFSETQ in the germline V gene. This CDR3 reads CASSLAGQGAGYEQYF. The CDR3, as DNA: TGCGCCAGCAGCTTGGCCGGACAAGGGGCGGGATACGAGCAGTACTTC.

V usage is TRBV27 and J usage is TRBJ2-7; D unresolved. Germline loops: CDR1 MNHEY, CDR2 SMNVEV (reference sequence). V lost 5 bases, J lost 6 bases, and 11 bases lay in between. The CDR3 has 12 amino acids. For the CDR3, the DNA is TGTGCCAGCAGTACCTCATCTACCGAGCAGTACTTC. The encoded protein is CASSTSSTEQYF.

The sample holds a few counts of this clonotype. The V gene is TRBV18, the J gene TRBJ1-6, with D tentatively TRBD1 (6 bases). V lost 3 bases and J 10 bases, leaving 16 bases between the germline ends. Germline lookup yields CDR1 KGHSH and CDR2 LQKENI. The CDR3 runs to 15 residues. CDR3 DNA: TGTGCCAGCTCACCCGTATCATCGGGGGGCTCACCCCTCCACTTT. Translated: CASSPVSSGGSPLHF.

This clonotype was seen repeatedly, ten times or more. The J gene is TRBJ2-7, the V gene TRBV7-6, with 7 bases identical to TRBD1. Unmatched junction bases numbered 8, after V lost 3 bases and J lost 6 bases. CDR3 length: 14 residues. In germline, CDR1 is SGHVS, CDR2 FNYEAQ. The CDR3 protein is CASSLKDRITEQYF. The CDR3 bases are TGTGCCAGCAGCTTGAAGGACAGGATTACCGAGCAGTACTTC.

This sequence joins TRBV5-1 and TRBJ2-2; TRBD1 matches 10 bases. This CDR3 comprises 19 residues. The germline CDR1 and CDR2 sequences are SGHRS and YFSETQ. V shed 1 base and J 4 bases; nucleotides not matched to a gene: 13. The CDR3 DNA reads as TGCGCCAGCAGCTTGACCGGGACAGGGGTCTTATTATTCACCGGGGAGCTGTTTTTT. It yields the protein CASSLTGTGVLLFTGELFF.

The rearrangement links TRBV24-1 to TRBJ2-1; possible D gene TRBD2, 5 bases. V was trimmed by 7 bases and J by 0 bases, leaving 15 bases between them. Germline V CDR1 and CDR2: KGHDR, SFDVKD. The CDR3 has 16 amino acids. This chain's CDR3 is CATRGAGESSYNEQFF. The CDR3 DNA follows: TGTGCCACCAGGGGCGCCGGGGAAAGCTCCTACAATGAGCAGTTCTTC.

This clonotype was counted only a few times. The rearrangement links TRBV5-1 to TRBJ2-3; TRBD2 matches 15 bases. With V trimmed by 4 bases and J by 4 bases, 10 bases remained unmatched. This CDR3 contains 18 residues. The germline gives CDR1 SGHRS, CDR2 YFSETQ. The CDR3 region has the DNA TGCGCCAGCAGCCCCGGGACTAGCGGGGGGCCGAGGGCAGATACGCAGTATTTT. It encodes CASSPGTSGGPRADTQYF.

V is TRBV9 and J is TRBJ2-1; no definite D call. The CDR3 has 12 amino acids. Trimming removed 0 bases from V and 9 bases from J, with 7 bases in between. CDR1 and CDR2 from the germline V gene are SGDLS and YYNGEE. CDR3 sequence reads: CASSVDLREQFF. The CDR3 bases are TGTGCCAGCAGCGTAGATCTGCGTGAGCAGTTCTTC. The variable domain in full, completed from reference TRBV9 and TRBJ2-1, reads DSGVTQTPKHLITATGQRVTLRCSPRSGDLSVYWYQQSLDQGLQFLIQYYNGEERAKGNILERFSAQQFPDLHSELNLSSLELGDSALYFCASSVDLREQFFGPGTRLTVL.

This clonotype occurred a few times. CDR3 coding DNA: TGCTGTGCGAAACTAGCGGGAGGGGCAGATACGCAGTATTTT. Its translation is CCAKLAGGADTQYF. V gene TRBV29-1 combines with J gene TRBJ2-3; 13 bases align to TRBD2. The CDR3 length is 14 residues. Germline V lookup: CDR1 SQVTM, CDR2 ANQGSEA.

The chain is built from TRBV11-3 and TRBJ2-1; 9 positions agree with TRBD2. The CDR3 loop spans 15 amino acids. The V and J ends lost 5 bases and 6 bases, in that order; junction bases with no gene match: 8. Germline V lookup: CDR1 SGHNT, CDR2 YENEEA. The CDR3 nucleotides are TGTGCCAGCAGCCATAGCGGGAGAGTAGTCAATGAGCAGTTCTTC. Its protein product is CASSHSGRVVNEQFF.

This clonotype was seen a few times. The CDR3 DNA is TGTGCCAGCAGCTTAGGGCGGGGGGGCTGGAGTACGCAGTATTTT. This gives the protein CASSLGRGGWSTQYF. V gene TRBV7-2 combines with J gene TRBJ2-3; TRBD2 matches at 9 bases. The CDR3 contains 15 residues. V trimming: 1 base; J trimming: 8 bases; junction bases outside the gene matches: 7. Germline V CDR1 and CDR2: SGHTA, FQGNSA.

This clonotype was seen ten or more times. The CDR3 region is CASSTGTLNTEAFF. In nucleotides, the CDR3 is TGCGCCAGCAGCACCGGGACACTGAACACTGAAGCTTTCTTT. The genes are TRBV5-1 and TRBJ1-1, with D perhaps matching TRBD1 (6 bases). Germline V gives CDR1 SGHRS, CDR2 YFSETQ. Trimming took 4 bases from V and 0 from J, leaving 10 bases between them. This CDR3 region has 14 residues. Variable domain in full (rest from reference TRBV5-1 and TRBJ1-1): KAGVTQTPRYLIKTRGQQVTLSCSPISGHRSVSWYQQTPGQGLQFLFEYFSETQRNKGNFPGRFSGRQFSNSRSEMNVSTLELGDSALYLCASSTGTLNTEAFFGQGTRLTVV.

Written as DNA, the CDR3 is TGTGCCAGCAGCTTGTTAGCTGGAGGGGGTCAGCCCCAGCATTTT. It specifies CASSLLAGGGQPQHF. This chain joins TRBV5-8 and TRBJ1-5, with D perhaps matching TRBD1 (6 bases). V was cut by 1 base and J by 6 bases, with 14 bases left in between. The V gene's germline CDR1 is SGHTS and CDR2 YDEGEE. This CDR3 has 15 amino acids.

This clonotype was seen only a few times. The CDR3 here is CASSWGRTDYNEQFF. The DNA of the CDR3 is TGCGCCAGCAGCTGGGGCAGGACAGACTACAATGAGCAGTTCTTC. The rearrangement uses TRBV5-1 and TRBJ2-1; D perhaps matches TRBD1 (6 bases). Trimming shortened V by 3 bases and J by 3 bases, and 13 bases separated the two germline ends. Per the germline V gene, CDR1 is SGHRS and CDR2 is YFSETQ. CDR3 length: 15 amino acids. The whole variable domain, remainder taken from reference TRBV5-1 and TRBJ2-1, is KAGVTQTPRYLIKTRGQQVTLSCSPISGHRSVSWYQQTPGQGLQFLFEYFSETQRNKGNFPGRFSGRQFSNSRSEMNVSTLELGDSALYLCASSWGRTDYNEQFFGPGTRLTVL.

In DNA, the CDR3 is TGCAGCGTTGAAAGGGGCGGGGGACCAGAAAAACTGTTTTTT. It encodes CSVERGGGPEKLFF. The V and J genes are TRBV29-1 and TRBJ1-4; maybe TRBD1 (5 bases). The CDR3 has 14 residues. V lost 2 bases, J lost 8 bases, and 15 bases lay in between. Germline lookup yields CDR1 SQVTM and CDR2 ANQGSEA.

This clonotype has a handful of counts. The rearrangement joins TRBV11-3 to TRBJ2-5, with D unresolved. The germline V and J ends were trimmed by 1 base and 3 bases, with 18 bases remaining between them. CDR3 length equals 17 residues. CDR1 SGHNT and CDR2 YENEEA come from the germline V gene. This CDR3 reads CASSLVEWYRTEETQYF. CDR3 sequence (DNA): TGTGCCAGCAGCTTAGTCGAATGGTATAGGACCGAAGAGACCCAGTACTTC.

This clonotype turned up a few times. V and J are TRBV24-1 and TRBJ1-1, with 8 bases matching TRBD1. This CDR3 comprises 13 residues. The V gene end was trimmed by 10 bases and the J gene end by 1 base; junction bases not matched to a gene: 4. Per the germline V gene, CDR1 is KGHDR and CDR2 is SFDVKD. The CDR3: CATRTGTNTEAFF. DNA for the CDR3: TGTGCCACAAGGACAGGGACGAACACTGAAGCTTTCTTT.

There are many counts of this clonotype. The V and J genes are TRBV4-1 and TRBJ1-1; the match to TRBD1 covers 7 bases. The junction had 13 bases not matched to a gene; V was cut back by 3 bases and J by 3 bases. The germline V gene has CDR1 MGHRA and CDR2 YSYEKL. This CDR3 comprises 17 residues. The CDR3 protein is CASSHPPRGGEDTEAFF. CDR3 nucleotide sequence: TGCGCCAGCAGCCACCCCCCCCGAGGGGGCGAGGACACTGAAGCTTTCTTT.

Ten or more counts support this clonotype. CDR3 in amino acids: CASSPNGYDYEQYF. The CDR3 bases are TGTGCCAGCAGCCCCAATGGGTACGACTACGAGCAGTACTTC. The rearrangement links TRBV7-2 to TRBJ2-7; D is unclear. The germline gives CDR1 SGHTA, CDR2 FQGNSA. The CDR3 has 14 amino acids. Trimming took off 5 bases at V and 3 bases at J, with 14 bases between the two ends.

The chain couples TRBV5-1 to TRBJ1-1, with D possibly TRBD1 on 5 matching bases. Trimming pared 5 bases from V and 1 base from J, leaving 27 bases between. Looked up from germline, CDR1 is SGHRS and CDR2 is YFSETQ. The CDR3 spans 19 residues. DNA of the CDR3: TGCGCCAGCAGTCCCCGACCCTCATACCTGGCGGACACGAACACTGAAGCTTTCTTT. Protein sequence: CASSPRPSYLADTNTEAFF.

The chain uses TRBV18 and TRBJ1-3; D remains unclear. The V end lost 3 bases, the J end lost 3 bases, and 9 bases lay between the germline ends. CDR1 KGHSH and CDR2 LQKENI come from the germline V gene. There are 14 residues in the CDR3. The DNA for the CDR3 is TGTGCCAGCTCACCCTGGGAGGGTGGAAACACCATATATTTT. This translates into CASSPWEGGNTIYF. The whole variable domain, remainder taken from reference TRBV18 and TRBJ1-3, is NAGVMQNPRHLVRRRGQEARLRCSPMKGHSHVYWYRQLPEEGLKFMVYLQKENIIDESGMPKERFSAEFPKEGPSILRIQQVVRGDSAAYFCASSPWEGGNTIYFGEGSWLTVV.

V and J are TRBV5-4 and TRBJ2-7; 13 bases match TRBD2. V shed 0 bases and J 5 bases; nucleotides not matched to a gene: 5. Germline V gene lookup returns CDR1 SGHNT and CDR2 YYREEE (reference sequence). The CDR3 length is 16 residues. The CDR3 is CASSLGTSGRGDEQYF. In DNA form, the CDR3 reads TGTGCCAGCAGCTTGGGGACTAGCGGGAGAGGGGACGAGCAGTACTTC.